The TCR beta chain described here comes from a study of OX40 agonist ivuxolimab in advanced cancers. The J segment lost 0 bases and the V segment lost 3 bases, leaving 5 bases of the junction unmatched. Per the germline V gene, CDR1 is SGHTA and CDR2 is FQGNSA. The CDR3 loop spans 16 amino acids. Assay: immunoSEQ multiplex PCR; the TCRdb copy retains only in-frame clones and omits some. Of 50,000 to 60,000 clones in the sample, around 90% were seen once. Sequenced material: CD4+ or CD8+ T cells sorted from blood, taken in a trial of the OX40 agonist ivuxolimab. The sequence was obtained from an adult with an advanced solid tumor such as melanoma, head and neck, liver or kidney cancer. The chain combines TRBV7-2 with TRBJ2-5; 9 bases map to TRBD2. The CDR3 loop is CASSFLAGRHQETQYF. CDR3 nucleotide sequence: TGTGCCAGCAGCTTTCTAGCGGGGAGACACCAAGAGACCCAGTACTTC.